The 9 T cell receptor beta chains below all came from one sample that was sequenced in a study of regulatory and conventional T cells in breast cancer. Each CDR3 protein is one row after TCRdb ran MiXCR on the PCR reads. The sample consists of 9,900 or so distinct CDR3 sequences, approximately 35% of them appearing once. The specimen sequenced was conventional T cells from blood. The source is a male donor in good health.

This clonotype was picked up a small number of times. V is TRBV7-9 and J is TRBJ2-3; D not certain. The CDR3 loop spans 14 amino acids. V gave up 5 bases and J gave up 0 bases, with 9 bases separating them. The germline V gene encodes CDR1 SEHNR and CDR2 FQNEAQ (reference sequence). The chain's CDR3 is CASSLTQSTDTQYF. DNA for the CDR3: TGTGCCAGCAGCCTGACGCAGAGCACAGATACGCAGTATTTT.

This clonotype is termed medium-sized (0.01 to 0.1%). V usage is TRBV18 and J usage is TRBJ1-4, with D unclear. Per the germline V gene, CDR1 is KGHSH and CDR2 is LQKENI. The CDR3 loop spans 14 amino acids. Trimming removed 7 bases at V and 5 bases at J, with 14 bases between. Written as DNA, the CDR3 is TGTGCCAGCTGTGAGTCCAGCGAAAATGAAAAACTGTTTTTT. This encodes CASCESSENEKLFF. The full variable domain, its missing parts supplied by reference TRBV18 and TRBJ1-4, is NAGVMQNPRHLVRRRGQEARLRCSPMKGHSHVYWYRQLPEEGLKFMVYLQKENIIDESGMPKERFSAEFPKEGPSILRIQQVVRGDSAAYFCASCESSENEKLFFGSGTQLSVL.

The rearrangement links TRBV6-5 to TRBJ2-1, with 9 nucleotides matching TRBD2. The CDR3 has 14 residues. Per the germline V gene, CDR1 is MNHEY and CDR2 is SVGAGI. The junction had 8 bases not matched to a gene; V was cut back by 6 bases and J by 8 bases. In DNA, the CDR3 is TGTGCCAGCAGGAAAGGTAGCGGGGGACATGAGCAGTTCTTC. Its protein is CASRKGSGGHEQFF.

This clonotype was counted between two and nine times. The gene calls are TRBV15 and TRBJ2-5; D is undetermined. Germline V gene data show CDR1 as LNHNV and CDR2 as YYDKDF (reference sequence). V gave up 2 bases and J gave up 2 bases, with 18 bases separating them. The CDR3 is made up of 17 amino acids. Here the CDR3 reads CATSRPLFGSTQETQYF. The CDR3 region has the DNA TGTGCCACCAGCAGACCCCTTTTTGGGTCAACACAAGAGACCCAGTACTTC.

Worth noting for this clonotype: A read error may explain this, as a much larger clone is one base away. This chain uses TRBV7-6 with TRBJ2-3, with D possibly being TRBD1 or TRBD2 (6 bases each). Germline CDR1 reads SGHVS; CDR2 reads FNYEAQ. Trimming shortened V by 5 bases and J by 4 bases, and 19 bases separated the two germline ends. This CDR3 has 16 residues. This CDR3 reads CASSLVGGRSADTQYF. CDR3 nucleotide sequence: TGTGCCAGCAGCCTCGTGGGGGGCCGTAGCGCAGATACGCAGTATTTT.

The table lists this clonotype with a few counts. V is TRBV7-2 and J is TRBJ1-2; D remains unclear. Germline values: CDR1 SGHTA, CDR2 FQGNSA. The CDR3 is made up of 15 amino acids. V lost 1 base and J 2 bases, leaving 11 bases between the germline ends. CDR3 DNA: TGTGCCAGCAGCTTAGTTCAGGCACTGAACTATGGCTACACCTTC. It yields the protein CASSLVQALNYGYTF.

A note on this clonotype: Since a much larger clone is just one base distant, this may be a read error. The chain couples TRBV6-1 to TRBJ1-4; D possibly corresponds to TRBD1 (5 bases). CDR3 length: 13 residues. Germline V gene data show CDR1 as MNHNS and CDR2 as SASEGT. The CDR3 sequence: CATGGGFVEKLSF. CDR3 DNA sequence: TGTGCCACCGGGGGGGGTTTCGTTGAAAAACTGTCTTTT.

In the case of this clonotype: A much bigger clone sits one base away, suggesting this may be a read error. The V and J genes are TRBV12-3 or TRBV12-4 and TRBJ1-2; D perhaps matches TRBD1 (6 bases). Between the trimmed V and J ends, which lost 4 bases and 4 bases, there was a span of 10 bases. CDR3 size: 13 residues. The CDR3 region has the DNA TGTGCCAGCAGTTCGCAGGGGTTCTATGGCTACACCTTC. It specifies CASSSQGFYGYTF.

The chain employs TRBV2 and TRBJ1-2; TRBD1 might be the D (5 bases). The CDR3 has 14 residues. Germline assignment: CDR1 SNHLY and CDR2 FYNNEI. V was cut by 6 bases and J by 3 bases, with 14 bases left in between. The CDR3 DNA reads as TGTGCCAGCAGAAGTGGGGCTTCCGACTATGGCTACACCTTC. Translated: CASRSGASDYGYTF.